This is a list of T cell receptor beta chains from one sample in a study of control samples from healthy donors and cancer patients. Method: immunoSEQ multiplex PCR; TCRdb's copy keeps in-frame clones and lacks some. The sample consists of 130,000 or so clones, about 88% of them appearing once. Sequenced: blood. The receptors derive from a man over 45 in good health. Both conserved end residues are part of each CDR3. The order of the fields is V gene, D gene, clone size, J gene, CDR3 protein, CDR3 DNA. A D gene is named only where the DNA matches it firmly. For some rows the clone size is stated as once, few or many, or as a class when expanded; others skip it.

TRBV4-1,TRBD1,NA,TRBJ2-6,CASSQGRDRGTGANVLTF,TGCGCCAGCAGCCAGGGCCGGGACAGGGGTACTGGGGCCAACGTCCTGACTTTC
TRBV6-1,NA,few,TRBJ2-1,CASSDMSVEQFF,TGTGCCAGCAGTGACATGTCCGTTGAGCAGTTCTTC
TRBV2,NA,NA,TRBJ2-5,CASKAPTGEDQYF,TGTGCCAGCAAAGCCCCAACGGGCGAGGACCAGTACTTC
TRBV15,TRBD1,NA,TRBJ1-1,CATSRGQGLFMNTEAFF,TGTGCCACCAGCAGGGGACAGGGCCTCTTCATGAACACTGAAGCTTTCTTT
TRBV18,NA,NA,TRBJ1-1,CASSPAQGENTEAFF,TGTGCCAGCTCACCAGCACAGGGAGAGAACACTGAAGCTTTCTTT
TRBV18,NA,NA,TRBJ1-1,CASSPTNTEAFF,TGTGCCAGCTCACCTACGAACACTGAAGCTTTCTTT
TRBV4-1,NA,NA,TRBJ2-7,CASSQLAFSAYEQYF,TGCGCCAGCAGCCAGCTAGCGTTCTCGGCCTACGAGCAGTACTTC
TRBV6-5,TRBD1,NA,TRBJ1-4,CASSRRQGREKLFF,TGTGCCAGCAGTCGACGACAGGGGAGGGAAAAACTGTTTTTT
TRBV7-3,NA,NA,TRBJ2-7,CASSFDPAYEQYF,TGTGCCAGCAGCTTCGACCCAGCCTACGAGCAGTACTTC
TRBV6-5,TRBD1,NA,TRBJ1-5,CASRYRDRENQPQHF,TGTGCCAGCAGGTACCGGGACAGAGAGAATCAGCCCCAGCATTTT
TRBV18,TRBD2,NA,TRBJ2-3,CASSPPFGMTSGDTDTQYF,TGTGCCAGCTCACCACCTTTTGGGATGACTAGCGGGGACACAGATACGCAGTATTTT
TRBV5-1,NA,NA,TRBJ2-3,CASSTRGAADTQYF,TGCGCCAGCAGCACCAGGGGGGCTGCAGATACGCAGTATTTT
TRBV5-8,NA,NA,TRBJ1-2,CASSPDGGQTAYGYTF,TGTGCCAGCAGCCCGGATGGAGGGCAAACGGCCTATGGCTACACCTTC
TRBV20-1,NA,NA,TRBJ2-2,CSASLGLNTGELFF,TGCAGTGCTAGTCTGGGCCTGAACACCGGGGAGCTGTTTTTT
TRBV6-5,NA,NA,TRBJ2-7,CASMGSIVTYEQYF,TGTGCCAGCATGGGCAGCATCGTTACCTACGAGCAGTACTTC
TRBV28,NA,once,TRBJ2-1,CASSSETVTYNEQFF,TGTGCCAGCAGTTCTGAGACAGTAACCTACAATGAGCAGTTCTTC
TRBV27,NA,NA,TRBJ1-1,CASSLVGGRYTEAFF,TGTGCCAGCAGTTTAGTGGGGGGAAGATACACTGAAGCTTTCTTT
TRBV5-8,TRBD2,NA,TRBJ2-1,CASSAGGRYNEQFF,TGTGCCAGCAGTGCGGGGGGCCGTTACAATGAGCAGTTCTTC
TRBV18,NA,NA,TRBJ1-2,CASSPPTGLYGYTF,TGTGCCAGCTCACCACCAACGGGGCTCTATGGCTACACCTTC
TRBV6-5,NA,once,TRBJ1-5,CASAEVQGAQPQHF,TGTGCCAGCGCCGAAGTCCAGGGCGCACAGCCCCAGCATTTT
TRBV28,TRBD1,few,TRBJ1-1,CASSLWAGGNTEAFF,TGTGCCAGCAGTTTATGGGCAGGGGGAAACACTGAAGCTTTCTTT
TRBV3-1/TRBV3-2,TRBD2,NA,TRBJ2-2,CASSQAGETGELFF,TGTGCCAGCAGCCAGGCGGGGGAGACCGGGGAGCTGTTTTTT
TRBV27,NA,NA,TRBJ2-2,CASTYRAGGTGELFF,TGTGCCAGCACCTACAGGGCTGGGGGCACCGGGGAGCTGTTTTTT
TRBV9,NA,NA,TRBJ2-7,CASSPPDTYEQYF,TGTGCCAGCAGCCCTCCTGACACCTACGAGCAGTACTTC
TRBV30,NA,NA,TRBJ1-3,CAWRGFIFGNTIYF,TGTGCCTGGAGGGGATTTATATTTGGAAACACCATATATTTT
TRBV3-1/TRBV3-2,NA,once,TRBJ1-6,CASSQHGRGYYNSPLHF,TGTGCCAGCAGCCAACATGGTCGGGGATACTATAATTCACCCCTCCACTTT
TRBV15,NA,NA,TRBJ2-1,CATSRDRRASNEQFF,TGTGCCACCAGCAGAGATCGTAGGGCATCCAATGAGCAGTTCTTC
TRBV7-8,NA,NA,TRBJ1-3,CASSPQYSGNTIYF,TGTGCCAGCAGCCCACAGTACTCTGGAAACACCATATATTTT
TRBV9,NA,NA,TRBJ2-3,CASSVSGATSTDTQYF,TGTGCCAGCAGCGTGTCAGGGGCTACTAGCACAGATACGCAGTATTTT
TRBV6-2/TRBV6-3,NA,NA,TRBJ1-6,CASSYQTLYNSPLHF,TGTGCCAGCAGTTACCAGACCCTCTATAATTCACCCCTCCACTTT
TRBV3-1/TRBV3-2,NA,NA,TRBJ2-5,CASSQVFMGGEKTQYF,TGTGCCAGCAGCCAAGTGTTCATGGGGGGAGAAAAGACCCAGTACTTC
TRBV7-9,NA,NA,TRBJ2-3,CASLVSGSTDTQYF,TGTGCCAGCCTGGTGAGCGGGAGCACAGATACGCAGTATTTT
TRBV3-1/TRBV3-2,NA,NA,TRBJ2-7,CASSQDRGSAGDEQYF,TGTGCCAGCAGCCAAGATCGGGGCTCCGCAGGGGACGAGCAGTACTTC
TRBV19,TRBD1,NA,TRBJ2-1,CASSVGQNNEQFF,TGTGCCAGTAGTGTGGGACAGAACAATGAGCAGTTCTTC
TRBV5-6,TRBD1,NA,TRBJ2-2,CASSFPRTGGVIKAGELFF,TGTGCCAGCAGCTTTCCCCGGACAGGGGGCGTTATCAAGGCCGGGGAGCTGTTTTTT
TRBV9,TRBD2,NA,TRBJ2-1,CASSPDAGGPYNEQFF,TGTGCCAGCAGCCCAGATGCGGGGGGCCCCTACAATGAGCAGTTCTTC
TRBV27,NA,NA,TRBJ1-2,CASSLRANYGYTF,TGTGCCAGCAGTTTAAGAGCTAACTATGGCTACACCTTC
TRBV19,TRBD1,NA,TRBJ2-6,CASKTGSSGANVLTF,TGTGCCTCCAAGACAGGGTCCTCTGGGGCCAACGTCCTGACTTTC
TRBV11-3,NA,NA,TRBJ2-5,CASSLGGREEETQYF,TGTGCCAGCAGCTTAGGGGGTAGGGAGGAAGAGACCCAGTACTTC
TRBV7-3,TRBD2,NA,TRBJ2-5,CASSLIGGGSETQYF,TGTGCCAGCAGCTTAATTGGCGGGGGTTCAGAGACCCAGTACTTC
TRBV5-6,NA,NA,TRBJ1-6,CASSLGGPGNSPLHF,TGTGCCAGCAGCTTGGGGGGACCAGGAAATTCACCCCTCCACTTT
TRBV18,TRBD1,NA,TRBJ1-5,CASSSDRGVSQPQHF,TGTGCCAGCTCATCCGACAGGGGAGTCAGTCAGCCCCAGCATTTT
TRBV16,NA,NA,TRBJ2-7,CASSPHGGRTYEQYF,TGTGCCAGCAGTCCCCATGGGGGTCGCACCTACGAGCAGTACTTC
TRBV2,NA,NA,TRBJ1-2,CASSFHSEGYTF,TGTGCCAGCAGTTTTCACAGTGAAGGCTACACCTTC
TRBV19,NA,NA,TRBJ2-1,CASSGLRSQRSHEQFF,TGTGCCAGTAGTGGATTGAGGAGCCAAAGGTCCCATGAGCAGTTCTTC